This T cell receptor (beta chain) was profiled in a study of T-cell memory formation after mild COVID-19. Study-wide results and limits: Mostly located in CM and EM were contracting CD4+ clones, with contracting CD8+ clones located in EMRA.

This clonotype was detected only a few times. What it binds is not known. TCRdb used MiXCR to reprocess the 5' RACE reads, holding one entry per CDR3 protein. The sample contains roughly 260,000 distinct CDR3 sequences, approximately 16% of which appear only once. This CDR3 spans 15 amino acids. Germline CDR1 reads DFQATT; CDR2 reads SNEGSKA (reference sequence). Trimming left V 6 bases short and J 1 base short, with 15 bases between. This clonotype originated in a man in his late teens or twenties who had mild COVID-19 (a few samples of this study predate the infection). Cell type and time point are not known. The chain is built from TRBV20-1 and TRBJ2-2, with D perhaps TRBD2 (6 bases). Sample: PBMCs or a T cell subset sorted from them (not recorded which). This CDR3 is CSAEATSWNTGELFF. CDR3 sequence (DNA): TGCAGTGCCGAAGCGACTAGTTGGAACACCGGGGAGCTGTTTTTT.